The 17 T cell receptor beta chains below come from one sample, sequenced in a study of T cells in Graves' hyperthyroidism and ophthalmopathy (dated by TCRdb to between 2017 and 2020). Library preparation employed multiplex PCR. The sample was run on an Illumina HiSeq 2000. Amplification of TCR beta CDR3 regions was carried out from RNA transcripts. The TCR CDR3 was subjected to a first round of RT-PCR using the HTBI primer set and the Qiagen OneStep RT-PCR kit. TCRdb reworked the public reads: Q25 trimming with fastp, MiXCR clone assembly, productive beta chains retained. Identical CDR3 proteins give one entry, which carries the most common genes and DNA. The sample table contains about 260,000 distinct CDR3 sequences; only one count was recorded for 16% of them. Of the sample, approximately 30% falls within the top ten clones. Sequenced sample: blood. The receptors were gathered from a woman younger than 30 with Graves' ophthalmopathy.

In its sample, this clonotype was seen many times. This sequence joins TRBV28 and TRBJ2-1, with TRBD2 matching 11 bases. Trimming at V came to 6 bases and at J to 0 bases, leaving 13 bases not matched to a gene. The CDR3 has 19 amino acids. Germline CDR1 MDHEN, CDR2 SYDVKM. In DNA form, the CDR3 reads TGTGCCAGCAGATTGACTAGCGGGACGGGGTGGACCTCCTACAATGAGCAGTTCTTC. Translating gives CASRLTSGTGWTSYNEQFF.

This clonotype has at least ten counts. The chain couples TRBV28 to TRBJ1-1; D is undetermined. Per germline, CDR1 MDHEN and CDR2 SYDVKM. CDR3 length equals 15 residues. Between the trimmed V and J ends, which lost 5 bases and 1 base, there was a span of 14 bases. This chain's CDR3 is CASSTTEPANTEAFF. CDR3 DNA: TGTGCCAGCAGTACCACGGAACCGGCGAACACTGAAGCTTTCTTT.

This clonotype has ten or more counts. CDR3 protein: CAWSDTGTSGYTDTQYF. CDR3 coding DNA: TGTGCCTGGAGCGATACCGGGACTAGCGGATACACAGATACGCAGTATTTT. V and J are TRBV30 and TRBJ2-3; 11 bases line up with TRBD2. The CDR3 extends over 17 amino acids. V gave up 3 bases and J gave up 2 bases; unmatched junction bases: 10. The germline CDR1 and CDR2 sequences are GTSNPN and SVGIG (reference sequence).

This clonotype occurred many times. The V gene is TRBV5-1, the J gene TRBJ2-7; TRBD2 is a possible D gene (6 bases). V dropped 0 bases and J dropped 2 bases, with 9 bases sitting between them. This CDR3 has 14 residues. Germline CDR1 reads SGHRS; CDR2 reads YFSETQ. CDR3 DNA: TGCGCCAGCAGCTTGGCACGGACTACCTACGAGCAGTACTTC. Translated, it gives CASSLARTTYEQYF.

This clonotype was seen ten or more times. This chain links TRBV6-1 with TRBJ1-1; TRBD1 aligns across 9 bases. The J segment lost 5 bases and the V segment lost 6 bases, leaving 10 bases of the junction unmatched. This CDR3 comprises 15 residues. Germline V gene data show CDR1 as MNHNS and CDR2 as SASEGT. Here the CDR3 DNA reads TGTGCCAGCAGGACAGGGGGAGATAGGGCGACTGAAGCTTTCTTT. This translates into CASRTGGDRATEAFF.

This clonotype was recorded at least ten times. This chain uses TRBV10-3 with TRBJ1-4, with D possibly being TRBD1 (6 bases). Germline assignment: CDR1 ENHRY and CDR2 SYGVKD. This CDR3 has 16 amino acids. Trimming removed 4 bases at V and 7 bases at J, with 19 bases between. The CDR3 nucleotides read TGTGCCATCAGTGCTGACCAGGGGCGCGGGCGTGAAAAACTGTTTTTT. This sequence encodes CAISADQGRGREKLFF.

At least ten counts were recorded for this clonotype. V is TRBV10-3 and J is TRBJ1-5, with D perhaps matching TRBD1 (5 bases). Germline V gene sequence: CDR1 ENHRY, CDR2 SYGVKD. CDR3 length equals 17 residues. Trimming took off 3 bases at V and 0 bases at J, with 15 bases between the two ends. CDR3 bases: TGTGCCATCAGTGATGGCAGGGTGGGTGTTAGCAATCAGCCCCAGCATTTT. This codes for CAISDGRVGVSNQPQHF.

This clonotype was seen repeatedly, ten times or more. V is TRBV5-6 and J is TRBJ2-5, with 7 bases identical to TRBD1. The V gene's germline CDR1 is SGHDT and CDR2 YYEEEE. Germline trimming cut 3 bases from V and 2 bases from J; bases unmatched to any gene: 13. This CDR3 has 17 residues. The CDR3 coding sequence is TGTGCCAGCAGCTCGGACGGTTGGGACAGAGTACAAGAGACCCAGTACTTC. The encoded protein is CASSSDGWDRVQETQYF.

The table lists this clonotype with many counts. The V and J genes are TRBV3-1 and TRBJ2-5; the D gene is possibly TRBD1 (6 bases). Germline V gene data show CDR1 as LGHDT and CDR2 as YNNKEL (reference sequence). The length of the CDR3 is 15 residues. Deletions cut 10 bases from V and 2 bases from J, with 20 bases between. The DNA for the CDR3 is TGTGCCACACAACCTGGGGCAGGGGAACAAGAGACCCAGTACTTC. Protein product: CATQPGAGEQETQYF.

This clonotype was observed many times. The chain combines TRBV7-9 with TRBJ2-1; TRBD1 aligns across 9 bases. The CDR3 sequence is 16 residues long. Germline trimming cut 3 bases from V and 8 bases from J; bases unmatched to any gene: 11. Germline CDR1 SEHNR, CDR2 FQNEAQ (reference sequence). This chain's CDR3 is CASSFGLRTGDHEQFF. The CDR3 coding sequence is TGTGCCAGCAGCTTTGGATTAAGGACAGGGGACCATGAGCAGTTCTTC.

This clonotype is a singleton in its sample. The chain uses TRBV19 and TRBJ1-5; D is possibly TRBD1 (5 bases). Per the germline V gene, CDR1 is LNHDA and CDR2 is SQIVND (reference sequence). This CDR3 spans 17 amino acids. The germline V and J ends were trimmed by 5 bases and 2 bases, with 19 bases remaining between them. DNA for the CDR3: TGTGCCAGTAGTTCCCCGGTTTGGGGGATCGGCAATCAGCCCCAGCATTTT. Amino acids: CASSSPVWGIGNQPQHF.

This clonotype was picked up many times. The rearrangement joins TRBV11-3 to TRBJ1-5; D remains unclear. Germline CDR1 is SGHNT and CDR2 is YENEEA. CDR3 length equals 14 residues. V dropped 5 bases and J dropped 4 bases, with 12 bases sitting between them. CDR3 nucleotide sequence: TGTGCCAGCAGCCCAGCGGCGGAGAATCAGCCCCAGCATTTT. Translation: CASSPAAENQPQHF.

This clonotype has at least ten counts. V is TRBV3-1 and J is TRBJ1-2, with D possibly being TRBD1 (5 bases). The CDR3 consists of 15 residues. Germline V gene lookup returns CDR1 LGHDT and CDR2 YNNKEL (reference sequence). Trimming shortened V by 4 bases and J by 6 bases, and 18 bases separated the two germline ends. The CDR3 loop is CASSRGAGQFDGYTF. Here the CDR3 DNA reads TGTGCCAGCAGCCGCGGGGCGGGGCAGTTTGATGGCTACACCTTC.

This chain connects TRBV27 to TRBJ2-5; unclear D gene. Germline V gives CDR1 MNHEY, CDR2 SMNVEV (reference sequence). Deletions cut 3 bases from V and 2 bases from J, with 10 bases between. The CDR3 sequence is 14 residues long. The CDR3 nucleotides are TGTGCCAGCAGTTTTCGTAATATTCAAGAGACCCAGTACTTC. It encodes CASSFRNIQETQYF.

This clonotype came up many times. The chain links TRBV11-2 to TRBJ2-4; possible D gene TRBD1, 6 bases. Germline V gene data show CDR1 as SGHAT and CDR2 as FQNNGV. The CDR3 consists of 15 residues. The ends were cut back, 1 base at V and 7 bases at J, with 14 bases in the middle. In DNA form, the CDR3 reads TGTGCCAGCAGCTTAGTTGGACATCAGGGGAACATTCAGTACTTC. Encoded protein: CASSLVGHQGNIQYF.

Ten or more counts support this clonotype. The CDR3 coding sequence is TGTGCCAGCAGAGACGGGGGAGCAACTAATGAAAAACTGTTTTTT. This translates into CASRDGGATNEKLFF. The chain joins TRBV6-2 or TRBV6-3 to TRBJ1-4, with D maybe TRBD1 (5 bases). The CDR3 spans 15 residues. The V and J ends lost 6 bases and 0 bases respectively, with 11 bases between them. Germline V gene lookup returns CDR1 MNHEY and CDR2 SVGEGT.

This clonotype appeared many times. This sequence joins TRBV20-1 and TRBJ1-6; maybe TRBD1 (5 bases). V was trimmed by 3 bases and J by 2 bases, leaving 17 bases between them. Germline V CDR1 and CDR2: DFQATT, SNEGSKA (reference sequence). The CDR3 is 17 residues long. The CDR3 region is CSASVGGSMTYNSPLHF. The CDR3 DNA sequence: TGCAGTGCTAGTGTGGGGGGGTCTATGACCTATAATTCACCCCTCCACTTT.